Listed here are 22 T cell receptor beta chains from one sample, sequenced in a study of T cells in Graves' hyperthyroidism and ophthalmopathy (dated by TCRdb to the late 2010s). Library creation used multiplex PCR. These reads were obtained on an Illumina HiSeq 2000. The TCR beta CDR3 regions were amplified from the RNA transcripts. The TCR CDR3 was subjected to a first round of RT-PCR using the HTBI primer set and the Qiagen OneStep RT-PCR kit. TCRdb trimmed the raw reads at Q25, called clones with MiXCR and kept productive beta chains. Each record represents a unique CDR3 protein, reported with the most common genes and DNA among its rows. The sample yields hundreds of thousands of distinct CDR3 sequences; 11% to 15% were counted once. The ten top clones hold roughly 25% of the sample. The sequenced material came from blood. These receptor sequences come from a woman in her twenties or thirties with Graves' hyperthyroidism.

The chain is built from TRBV6-1 and TRBJ2-7; D unclear. CDR1 and CDR2 from the germline V gene are MNHNS and SASEGT. The CDR3 is 13 residues long. Trimming removed 6 bases from V and 4 bases from J, with 13 bases in between. CDR3 residues: CASRRYWGYEQYF. Here the CDR3 DNA reads TGTGCCAGCAGACGGTATTGGGGTTACGAGCAGTACTTC.

This clonotype was seen repeatedly, ten times or more. V usage is TRBV6-1 and J usage is TRBJ2-3; 14 bases agree with TRBD2. V trimming: 4 bases; J trimming: 4 bases; junction bases outside the gene matches: 1. Germline V gene data show CDR1 as MNHNS and CDR2 as SASEGT. This CDR3 is 15 amino acids long. CDR3 coding DNA: TGTGCCAGCAGTGGACTAGCGGGAGGGCCAGATACGCAGTATTTT. Its translation: CASSGLAGGPDTQYF.

This sequence joins TRBV5-1 and TRBJ1-1; D is ambiguous. CDR1 is SGHRS, CDR2 YFSETQ, per germline. V lost 0 bases to trimming and J lost 0 bases, with 12 bases between them. The CDR3 runs 16 residues. CDR3 loop: CASSLVSTPLNTEAFF. CDR3 in DNA: TGCGCCAGCAGCTTGGTCTCCACTCCGTTGAACACTGAAGCTTTCTTT.

This clonotype was detected many times. The J gene is TRBJ2-2, the V gene TRBV12-3 or TRBV12-4, with 8 bases lining up with TRBD2. The CDR3 is made up of 13 amino acids. Trimming at V came to 10 bases and at J to 6 bases, leaving 7 bases not matched to a gene. CDR3 in amino acids: CATDGRGPGELFF. The CDR3 DNA follows: TGTGCCACCGACGGGAGGGGCCCCGGGGAGCTGTTTTTT.

The chain links TRBV7-3 to TRBJ1-5; D is unresolved. The CDR3 loop spans 14 amino acids. CDR1 and CDR2 (germline): SGHTA, FQGTGA. V shed 2 bases and J shed 5 bases, with 10 bases lying between them. CDR3 nucleotide sequence: TGTGCCAGCAGCTTATTGGGTCTACATCAGCCCCAGCATTTT. It yields the protein CASSLLGLHQPQHF.

This clonotype was counted a few times. V and J are TRBV28 and TRBJ2-1; D is uncertain. The CDR3 is 15 residues long. Germline V lookup: CDR1 MDHEN, CDR2 SYDVKM. V was cut by 9 bases and J by 8 bases, with 23 bases left in between. The chain's CDR3 is CASTGGASQGDEQFF. Here the CDR3 DNA reads TGTGCCAGTACTGGCGGAGCATCTCAAGGCGATGAGCAGTTCTTC.

There are many counts of this clonotype. The chain joins TRBV2 to TRBJ2-2; 11 bases map to TRBD2. Trimming took 2 bases from V and 1 from J; bases not matched to a gene: 6. The germline CDR1 and CDR2 sequences are SNHLY and FYNNEI. The CDR3 has 18 amino acids. The CDR3 DNA reads as TGTGCCAGCAGTGAACTAGCGGGGGGAATGAGGAACACCGGGGAGCTGTTTTTT. Amino acid sequence: CASSELAGGMRNTGELFF.

In this sample, this clonotype turned up a few times. The gene calls are TRBV14 and TRBJ2-1, with 16 positions matching TRBD2. The CDR3 runs 18 residues. In germline, CDR1 is SGHDN, CDR2 FVKESK. Unmatched junction bases numbered 7, after V lost 4 bases and J lost 4 bases. The DNA of the CDR3 is TGTGCCAGCAGCCCGGGACTAGCGGGAGGGCCGGCGTACAATGAGCAGTTCTTC. The encoded protein is CASSPGLAGGPAYNEQFF.

This clonotype showed up just a few times. V and J are TRBV6-2 or TRBV6-3 and TRBJ2-1; D is unclear. V was clipped by 0 bases and J by 10 bases, with 4 bases between them. This CDR3 has 11 amino acids. Germline assignment: CDR1 MNHEY and CDR2 SVGEGT. CDR3 bases: TGTGCCAGCAGTTACTCGAGGGAGCAGTTCTTC. Its protein product is CASSYSREQFF.

The rearrangement uses TRBV18 and TRBJ1-5; 7 bases fit TRBD1. Germline loops: CDR1 KGHSH, CDR2 LQKENI. The CDR3 totals 16 residues. Trimming at V came to 1 base and at J to 3 bases, leaving 6 bases not matched to a gene. This CDR3 reads CASSPHRTGFNQPQHF. The DNA of the CDR3 is TGTGCCAGCTCACCACATCGGACAGGATTCAATCAGCCCCAGCATTTT. Filled out from reference TRBV18 and TRBJ1-5, the complete variable domain reads NAGVMQNPRHLVRRRGQEARLRCSPMKGHSHVYWYRQLPEEGLKFMVYLQKENIIDESGMPKERFSAEFPKEGPSILRIQQVVRGDSAAYFCASSPHRTGFNQPQHFGDGTRLSIL.

This clonotype occurred a few times. The chain carries TRBV15 and TRBJ1-1; possibly TRBD1 for D (6 bases). Germline lookup yields CDR1 LNHNV and CDR2 YYDKDF (reference sequence). V was shortened by 7 bases and J by 1 base, with 10 bases between the two germline ends. The CDR3 extends over 13 amino acids. The CDR3, as DNA: TGTGCCACCAAAAGAGGGGGGAACACTGAAGCTTTCTTT. Translated, it gives CATKRGGNTEAFF. Based on the CDR3 plus reference TRBV15 and TRBJ1-1, the full variable domain is DAMVIQNPRYQVTQFGKPVTLSCSQTLNHNVMYWYQQKSSQAPKLLFHYYDKDFNNEADTPDNFQSRRPNTSFCFLDIRSPGLGDTAMYLCATKRGGNTEAFFGQGTRLTVV.

This clonotype was counted only a few times. J is TRBJ1-4 and V is TRBV30; D gene ambiguous. This CDR3 spans 13 amino acids. Trimming pared 4 bases from V and 0 bases from J, leaving 6 bases between. Germline assignment: CDR1 GTSNPN and CDR2 SVGIG (reference sequence). In DNA form, the CDR3 reads TGTGCCTGGAAGGGATCAACTAATGAAAAACTGTTTTTT. The encoded protein is CAWKGSTNEKLFF.

In this sample, this clonotype turned up many times. The chain recombines TRBV7-6 with TRBJ2-2, with D tentatively TRBD1 (6 bases). The V end was cut by 3 bases, the J end by 7 bases, with 21 bases between. This CDR3 is 17 amino acids long. Per germline, CDR1 SGHVS and CDR2 FNYEAQ. CDR3 loop: CASSFPTGTHDYGELFF. The CDR3 region has the DNA TGTGCCAGCAGCTTTCCCACAGGGACCCACGATTACGGGGAGCTGTTTTTT. Complete variable domain (other parts from reference TRBV7-6 and TRBJ2-2): GAGVSQSPRYKVTKRGQDVALRCDPISGHVSLYWYRQALGQGPEFLTYFNYEAQQDKSGLPNDRFSAERPEGSISTLTIQRTEQRDSAMYRCASSFPTGTHDYGELFFGEGSRLTVL.

The table lists this clonotype with many counts. This chain connects TRBV11-2 to TRBJ2-5; 9 bases map to TRBD1. The CDR3 contains 14 residues. V shed 5 bases and J 5 bases; nucleotides not matched to a gene: 6. The germline CDR1 and CDR2 sequences are SGHAT and FQNNGV. In DNA form, the CDR3 reads TGTGCCAGCAGCAAACAGGGGGCGAGGGAGACCCAGTACTTC. Translated: CASSKQGARETQYF.

In this sample, this clonotype turned up many times. The gene calls are TRBV10-3 and TRBJ2-5, with 12 bases that match TRBD2. The CDR3 has 14 residues. Trimming took 5 bases from V and 3 from J; bases not matched to a gene: 1. The germline gives CDR1 ENHRY, CDR2 SYGVKD. In DNA form, the CDR3 reads TGTGCCATCAGTCGACTAGCGGGAGAAGAGACCCAGTACTTC. Encoded protein: CAISRLAGEETQYF.

This chain connects TRBV18 to TRBJ1-1; a possible D gene is TRBD1 (6 bases). The V end lost 3 bases, the J end lost 10 bases, and 18 bases lay between the germline ends. Germline lookup yields CDR1 KGHSH and CDR2 LQKENI. This CDR3 has 14 amino acids. The CDR3 spells CASSPVSGGAPAFF. CDR3 coding DNA: TGTGCCAGCTCACCCGTCTCTGGGGGGGCGCCAGCTTTCTTT.

This clonotype was seen many times. This chain connects TRBV6-9 to TRBJ2-1; 15 positions agree with TRBD2. V trimming: 0 bases; J trimming: 9 bases; junction bases outside the gene matches: 18. Germline CDR1 reads MNHGY; CDR2 reads SVAAGI. CDR3 length: 21 amino acids. The CDR3 bases are TGTGCCAGCAGTTATTCGATTCCCCGCCTCGGGACTAGCGGGAGGTGTGGTGAGCAGTTCTTC. Translation gives CASSYSIPRLGTSGRCGEQFF.

The chain combines TRBV7-8 with TRBJ2-1; TRBD2 matches at 7 bases. Trimming cost V 6 bases and J 3 bases; bases outside gene matches: 5. The CDR3 extends over 14 amino acids. Germline CDR1 and CDR2: SGHVS and FQNEAQ. This chain's CDR3 is CASRGAGFYNEQFF. In DNA form, the CDR3 reads TGTGCCAGCAGGGGAGCGGGATTCTACAATGAGCAGTTCTTC.

This clonotype was recorded a few times. This rearrangement joins TRBV19 to TRBJ2-3, with D perhaps TRBD1 or TRBD2 (5 bases each). Per the germline V gene, CDR1 is LNHDA and CDR2 is SQIVND (reference sequence). V was clipped by 1 base and J by 2 bases, with 7 bases between them. This CDR3 has 14 residues. The DNA of the CDR3 is TGTGCCAGTAGTATAGGGGACGCCACAGATACGCAGTATTTT. The encoded protein is CASSIGDATDTQYF.

This chain connects TRBV5-4 to TRBJ2-1, with 10 bases fitting TRBD2. The CDR3 has 17 amino acids. CDR1 is SGHNT, CDR2 YYREEE, per germline (reference sequence). V trimming: 4 bases; J trimming: 3 bases; junction bases outside the gene matches: 10. The CDR3 region is CASSGTGTSDIYNEQFF. The CDR3 nucleotides read TGTGCCAGCAGCGGAACCGGGACTAGCGATATCTACAATGAGCAGTTCTTC.

This clonotype was counted ten times or more. The CDR3 sequence is CASSTPRATRSNQPQHF. DNA for the CDR3: TGTGCCAGCAGTACCCCTAGGGCCACCCGCTCGAATCAGCCCCAGCATTTT. J is TRBJ1-5 and V is TRBV6-2 or TRBV6-3; no clear D gene. The germline V gene has CDR1 MNHEY and CDR2 SVGEGT. The length of the CDR3 is 17 residues. V shed 5 bases and J shed 4 bases, with 21 bases lying between them.

The V call is TRBV29-1, the J call TRBJ1-4; D may be TRBD1 (6 bases). The CDR3 sequence is 14 residues long. Per the germline V gene, CDR1 is SQVTM and CDR2 is ANQGSEA. V gave up 4 bases and J gave up 6 bases, with 15 bases separating them. The CDR3 loop is CSVGGGAGDEKLFF. CDR3 in DNA: TGCAGCGTTGGTGGGGGGGCAGGAGATGAAAAACTGTTTTTT.